A single sample gave rise to the 27 T cell receptor beta chains below, sequenced in a study of T-cell memory formation after mild COVID-19 (dated by TCRdb to about 2021). The method was 5' RACE. Sequenced on an Illumina NovaSeq 6000. TCRdb's own reprocessing of the public reads used fastp at Q25 and MiXCR and kept productive beta chains. All rows with the same CDR3 protein become a single entry with the most common DNA and genes. This sample is represented by 350,000 to 500,000 distinct CDR3 sequences; roughly 18% of them were singletons. The ten top clones hold about 22% of the sample. The sequencing sample was made of PBMCs or a T cell subset sorted from them (not recorded which). The source is a young man who had mild COVID-19 (a few samples of this study predate the infection). The sample titles of this study are shuffled in the database, so cell type and time point are left out; the donor was told from shared clones.

The chain carries TRBV20-1 and TRBJ2-3; 12 bases agree with TRBD2. CDR3 length: 16 residues. V shed 5 bases and J 6 bases; nucleotides not matched to a gene: 12. Germline assignment: CDR1 DFQATT and CDR2 SNEGSKA (reference sequence). The CDR3 sequence: CSAPNPLAGGLDTQYF. As DNA, the CDR3 is TGCAGTGCTCCCAATCCCCTAGCGGGGGGGCTGGATACGCAGTATTTT.

J is TRBJ2-1 and V is TRBV7-9; D remains unclear. This CDR3 comprises 11 residues. Trimming removed 5 bases at V and 10 bases at J, with 9 bases between. Per the germline V gene, CDR1 is SEHNR and CDR2 is FQNEAQ (reference sequence). CDR3 sequence reads: CASSATAEQFF. For the CDR3, the DNA is TGTGCCAGCAGCGCCACCGCGGAGCAGTTCTTC.

This clonotype has more than one count but fewer than ten. The rearrangement joins TRBV10-2 to TRBJ2-2, with D perhaps assigned TRBD1 or TRBD2 (5 bases each). Trimming stripped 6 bases from V and 5 bases from J, with 13 bases between. The CDR3 runs 14 residues. CDR1 is WSHSY and CDR2 is SAAADI in the germline V gene. CDR3 nucleotides: TGCGCCAGCAGCACGGGACGAGGGACCGGGGAGCTGTTTTTT. Its translation is CASSTGRGTGELFF.

The rearrangement uses TRBV7-3 and TRBJ2-3, with TRBD1 identical over 7 bases. Trimming cost V 4 bases and J 7 bases; bases outside gene matches: 5. Looked up from germline, CDR1 is SGHTA and CDR2 is FQGTGA. The CDR3 is 13 amino acids. The CDR3 DNA follows: TGTGCCAGCAGCTCGGGACAGTTGAATACGCAGTATTTT. Protein: CASSSGQLNTQYF.

This clonotype occurred a few times. The chain combines TRBV5-1 with TRBJ2-7; a weak D match, TRBD2 (7 bases). With 4 bases removed from V and 3 bases from J, the gap between germline ends came to 17 bases. Germline V gives CDR1 SGHRS, CDR2 YFSETQ. The CDR3 runs 15 residues. DNA of the CDR3: TGCGCCAGCAGCCCCGGGGAGGGGGGATTCTACGAGCAGTACTTC. Its translation: CASSPGEGGFYEQYF.

Ten or more counts support this clonotype. The V and J genes are TRBV7-9 and TRBJ2-3, with D possibly being TRBD2 (5 bases). V lost 2 bases and J lost 6, with 18 bases in between. The CDR3 is 16 residues long. Germline CDR1 is SEHNR and CDR2 is FQNEAQ (reference sequence). CDR3 in DNA: TGTGCCAGCAGCTTACCCCACTTCCCCCCGGGGGATACGCAGTATTTT. It specifies CASSLPHFPPGDTQYF.

The chain couples TRBV5-1 to TRBJ2-3; 9 positions agree with TRBD2. Germline assignment: CDR1 SGHRS and CDR2 YFSETQ. CDR3 length: 16 residues. J gave up 1 base and V 2 bases, and 5 bases lay outside the gene matches. The CDR3 is CASSFPKRGGTDTQYF. CDR3 DNA: TGCGCCAGCAGCTTCCCAAAGCGGGGGGGCACAGATACGCAGTATTTT.

This clonotype was observed at least ten times. V gene TRBV9 combines with J gene TRBJ2-6, with D hard to call. Looked up from germline, CDR1 is SGDLS and CDR2 is YYNGEE. The CDR3 is 18 residues long. V lost 3 bases and J lost 0, with 16 bases in between. The CDR3, as DNA: TGTGCCAGCAGCGATCCCAAGGGCGAGATCTCTGGGGCCAACGTCCTGACTTTC. Translating it yields CASSDPKGEISGANVLTF.

This clonotype occurred a few times. The genes are TRBV27 and TRBJ1-4; D unresolved. The germline V and J ends were trimmed by 7 bases and 8 bases, with 11 bases remaining between them. This CDR3 is built from 12 residues. CDR1 MNHEY and CDR2 SMNVEV come from the germline V gene (reference sequence). The CDR3 bases are TGTGCCAGCACCCAGTCGGGGGAAAAACTGTTTTTT. Its translation is CASTQSGEKLFF.

This clonotype was seen only a few times. The genes are TRBV27 and TRBJ2-3, with unresolved D. Germline lookup yields CDR1 MNHEY and CDR2 SMNVEV (reference sequence). The CDR3 spans 11 residues. V was pared by 7 bases and J by 4 bases, with 6 bases between. The CDR3: CASNFADTQYF. The DNA of the CDR3 is TGTGCCAGCAATTTCGCAGATACGCAGTATTTT.

This clonotype was seen a handful of times. The chain carries TRBV5-1 and TRBJ2-2; the D is unclear. Germline CDR1 SGHRS, CDR2 YFSETQ. Trimming took off 5 bases at V and 6 bases at J, with 11 bases between the two ends. This CDR3 comprises 13 residues. The CDR3 is CASRIGLSGELFF. For the CDR3, the DNA is TGCGCCAGCAGAATCGGGTTGTCCGGGGAGCTGTTTTTT. Drawing the rest from reference TRBV5-1 and TRBJ2-2, the complete variable domain is KAGVTQTPRYLIKTRGQQVTLSCSPISGHRSVSWYQQTPGQGLQFLFEYFSETQRNKGNFPGRFSGRQFSNSRSEMNVSTLELGDSALYLCASRIGLSGELFFGEGSRLTVL.

This clonotype was found a few times. The gene calls are TRBV6-5 and TRBJ1-6; the D gene is possibly TRBD1 (5 bases). The CDR3 has 17 amino acids. Trimming took 6 bases from V and 6 from J, leaving 21 bases between them. The germline CDR1 and CDR2 sequences are MNHEY and SVGAGI. Here the CDR3 reads CASRQTGGTWRNSPLHF. Here the CDR3 DNA reads TGTGCCAGCAGACAAACGGGGGGGACCTGGCGTAATTCACCCCTCCACTTT.

The sample holds a few counts of this clonotype. The chain recombines TRBV6-2 or TRBV6-3 with TRBJ2-7, with a weak D call TRBD1 (6 bases). V lost 6 bases and J 5 bases, leaving 17 bases between the germline ends. The CDR3 spans 14 residues. The V gene's germline CDR1 is MNHEY and CDR2 SVGEGT. The DNA for the CDR3 is TGTGCCAGCAGCCTTAAACCCGGGACACACGAGCAGTACTTC. Amino acids: CASSLKPGTHEQYF.

A few counts support this clonotype. This sequence joins TRBV6-1 and TRBJ1-1, with TRBD1 as a possible D gene (5 bases). The CDR3 spans 13 residues. The germline V and J ends were trimmed by 5 bases and 3 bases, with 10 bases remaining between them. The germline V gene has CDR1 MNHNS and CDR2 SASEGT. The CDR3 here is CASSNTGDTEAFF. The CDR3 bases are TGTGCCAGCAGTAATACGGGGGACACTGAAGCTTTCTTT.

The gene calls are TRBV6-6 and TRBJ1-4; D unclear. This CDR3 has 15 amino acids. Trimming pared 8 bases from V and 4 bases from J, leaving 17 bases between. Per the germline V gene, CDR1 is MNHNY and CDR2 is SVGAGI (reference sequence). The CDR3 coding sequence is TGTGCCAGCGCGGGCCCCAAATTCAGTAATGAAAAACTGTTTTTT. This codes for CASAGPKFSNEKLFF.

This clonotype was counted only a few times. The chain links TRBV5-6 to TRBJ2-5; TRBD2 aligns across 10 bases. With V trimmed by 6 bases and J by 1 base, 9 bases remained unmatched. Germline CDR1 is SGHDT and CDR2 is YYEEEE. The CDR3 sequence is 16 residues long. CDR3 in DNA: TGTGCCAGCACCTTAGGGCTAGCGGGAGCCCAAGAGACCCAGTACTTC. Translated, it gives CASTLGLAGAQETQYF.

V and J are TRBV11-2 and TRBJ2-7; D unresolved. Per the germline V gene, CDR1 is SGHAT and CDR2 is FQNNGV. This CDR3 spans 14 amino acids. V dropped 5 bases and J dropped 7 bases, with 18 bases sitting between them. The CDR3 nucleotides are TGTGCCAGCAGCCTCAACGGACCCTATGGGGAGCAGTACGTC. This encodes CASSLNGPYGEQYV.

This clonotype was observed once. V and J are TRBV12-3 or TRBV12-4 and TRBJ2-5; D unclear. Trimming cost V 6 bases and J 3 bases, with 14 bases left between them. CDR3 length: 14 amino acids. Here the CDR3 reads CASSPPLRKETQYF. The CDR3 DNA sequence: TGTGCCAGCAGCCCCCCGCTTAGGAAAGAGACCCAGTACTTC.

This clonotype showed up just a few times. This chain connects TRBV27 to TRBJ1-5; D may be TRBD1 (6 bases). V dropped 0 bases and J dropped 7 bases, with 19 bases sitting between them. Germline assignment: CDR1 MNHEY and CDR2 SMNVEV (reference sequence). The CDR3 loop spans 17 amino acids. The chain's CDR3 is CASSLSGGGRSLQPQHF. The CDR3 coding sequence is TGTGCCAGCAGTTTATCGGGGGGCGGCCGGAGCCTGCAGCCCCAGCATTTT.

V and J are TRBV6-5 and TRBJ2-3, with D unresolved. CDR1 is MNHEY and CDR2 is SVGAGI in the germline V gene. The CDR3 runs 13 residues. Trimming stripped 0 bases from V and 3 bases from J, with 4 bases between. The CDR3 is CASSYSITDTQYF. CDR3 coding DNA: TGTGCCAGCAGTTACTCTATTACAGATACGCAGTATTTT.

V and J are TRBV30 and TRBJ1-5, with no clear D. CDR1 and CDR2 from the germline V gene are GTSNPN and SVGIG (reference sequence). The CDR3 sequence is 16 residues long. Trimming removed 0 bases from V and 0 bases from J, with 12 bases in between. The CDR3 spells CAWSVLRPNSNQPQHF. The CDR3 DNA reads TGTGCCTGGAGTGTACTCAGGCCTAATAGCAATCAGCCCCAGCATTTT.

There are a few counts of this clonotype. The chain is built from TRBV7-6 and TRBJ1-1; D perhaps matches TRBD1 (6 bases). Germline assignment: CDR1 SGHVS and CDR2 FNYEAQ. The CDR3 is 17 residues long. The V end lost 1 base, the J end lost 0 bases, and 15 bases lay between the germline ends. This CDR3 reads CASSLEWGGGVNTEAFF. The CDR3 region has the DNA TGTGCCAGCAGCTTAGAATGGGGGGGCGGCGTGAACACTGAAGCTTTCTTT.

The J gene is TRBJ1-1, the V gene TRBV20-1, with a tentative D call TRBD1 (5 bases). Trimming shortened V by 6 bases and J by 11 bases, and 19 bases separated the two germline ends. The CDR3 is 12 amino acids. CDR1 is DFQATT, CDR2 SNEGSKA, per germline (reference sequence). The CDR3 nucleotides read TGCAGTGCCGCCACCGTGGAGCCAGGGGCTTTCTTT. This translates into CSAATVEPGAFF.

This clonotype was seen only once. The genes are TRBV9 and TRBJ1-2; 7 nucleotides align to TRBD1. There are 15 residues in the CDR3. Germline V gives CDR1 SGDLS, CDR2 YYNGEE. Losses at the gene ends were 6 bases for V and 3 bases for J; bases not matched to a gene: 11. The CDR3 DNA is TGTGCCAGCACTGCGAGGGACAGCGAACACTATGGCTACACCTTC. Translated: CASTARDSEHYGYTF.

In this sample, this clonotype turned up a few times. The chain has TRBV5-1 and TRBJ2-7, with D possibly being TRBD1 (6 bases). Trimming took off 2 bases at V and 2 bases at J, with 17 bases between the two ends. Germline V gene lookup returns CDR1 SGHRS and CDR2 YFSETQ. There are 16 residues in the CDR3. The CDR3: CASSLTPQGRPYEQYF. The DNA of the CDR3 is TGCGCCAGCAGCTTAACGCCTCAGGGGAGACCCTACGAGCAGTACTTC.

The chain has TRBV12-3 or TRBV12-4 and TRBJ1-1, with unresolved D. The V end was cut by 1 base, the J end by 0 bases, with 6 bases between. The CDR3 has 14 amino acids. CDR3 residues: CASSLGLMNTEAFF. CDR3 in DNA: TGTGCCAGCAGTTTAGGCCTCATGAACACTGAAGCTTTCTTT.

J is TRBJ2-1 and V is TRBV7-2; TRBD1 matches 7 bases. The CDR3 loop spans 14 amino acids. J gave up 7 bases and V 6 bases, and 9 bases lay outside the gene matches. Looked up from germline, CDR1 is SGHTA and CDR2 is FQGNSA. The CDR3 DNA reads as TGTGCCAGCAGTTTTCGACAGGGTGGGAATGAGCAGTTCTTC. Translation: CASSFRQGGNEQFF.